These 30 T cell receptor beta chains were all obtained from the same sample, sequenced in a study of blood T cell repertoires in COVID-19 (TCRdb year 2020). The receptor library was made with the immunoSEQ multiplex PCR assay. TCRdb holds this immuneACCESS table with in-frame rearrangements only. Some clones are missing; in checked studies, unresolved V genes explain under half, and the rest has no known cause. The sample contains around 100,000 clones, over 75% of them found a single time. Of the sample, roughly 20% falls within the top ten clones. The sample comprised peripheral blood. The origin of the receptors is a man in his sixties or seventies with active or convalescent COVID-19.

In its sample, this clone was seen once. This chain joins TRBV4-1 and TRBJ2-7; 7 nucleotides match TRBD2. This CDR3 spans 14 amino acids. Germline trimming cut 7 bases from V and 3 bases from J; bases unmatched to any gene: 9. Germline CDR1 is MGHRA and CDR2 is YSYEKL. The DNA of the CDR3 is TGCGCCAGCACCGAGCGGCGGGGGAGCTACGAGCAGTACTTC. This gives the protein CASTERRGSYEQYF.

The chain carries TRBV9 and TRBJ2-1, with D tentatively TRBD1 (6 bases). CDR1 and CDR2 from the germline V gene are SGDLS and YYNGEE. V was clipped by 0 bases and J by 2 bases, with 12 bases between them. The CDR3 has 16 residues. CDR3 amino acids: CASSVGPSGAYNEQFF. The CDR3 DNA is TGTGCCAGCAGCGTAGGCCCCTCAGGGGCCTACAATGAGCAGTTCTTC.

The rearrangement joins TRBV11-2 to TRBJ1-5; D call uncertain. Trimming took off 1 base at V and 5 bases at J, with 6 bases between the two ends. Germline CDR1 SGHAT, CDR2 FQNNGV. The CDR3 is 13 residues long. The CDR3 DNA sequence: TGTGCCAGCAGCTTAGGTCCCGATCAGCCCCAGCATTTT. Protein: CASSLGPDQPQHF.

The chain couples TRBV15 to TRBJ1-2, with 11 bases that match TRBD1. The CDR3 has 17 residues. Unmatched junction bases numbered 7, after V lost 0 bases and J lost 4 bases. The germline V gene has CDR1 LNHNV and CDR2 YYDKDF (reference sequence). CDR3 coding DNA: TGTGCCACCAGCAGAGATTACCTGGGACAGGGGGGCTATGGCTACACCTTC. Translating it yields CATSRDYLGQGGYGYTF.

The V and J genes are TRBV6-5 and TRBJ1-2; D remains ambiguous. Between the trimmed V and J ends, which lost 6 bases and 4 bases, there was a span of 9 bases. This CDR3 region has 12 residues. Per the germline V gene, CDR1 is MNHEY and CDR2 is SVGAGI. The DNA for the CDR3 is TGTGCCAGCAGCCCAGGCCTCTATGGCTACACCTTC. It yields the protein CASSPGLYGYTF.

This clone was seen a few times. The V call is TRBV9, the J call TRBJ2-2; a possible D gene is TRBD1 (5 bases). The V gene's germline CDR1 is SGDLS and CDR2 YYNGEE. The V gene lost 6 bases and the J gene lost 4 bases, with 10 bases spanning the gap. The length of the CDR3 is 13 residues. CDR3 nucleotide sequence: TGTGCCAGCAACCCAGGGTTCACCGGGGAGCTGTTTTTT. Translation: CASNPGFTGELFF.

This chain uses TRBV18 with TRBJ2-5; D possibly corresponds to TRBD1 (5 bases). Germline CDR1 reads KGHSH; CDR2 reads LQKENI. The CDR3 runs to 14 residues. Trimming removed 2 bases at V and 1 base at J, with 8 bases between. In nucleotides, the CDR3 is TGTGCCAGCTCACCAATCGACAGCCAAGAGACCCAGTACTTC. It is translated as CASSPIDSQETQYF. Drawing the rest from reference TRBV18 and TRBJ2-5, the complete variable domain is NAGVMQNPRHLVRRRGQEARLRCSPMKGHSHVYWYRQLPEEGLKFMVYLQKENIIDESGMPKERFSAEFPKEGPSILRIQQVVRGDSAAYFCASSPIDSQETQYFGPGTRLLVL.

CDR3: CATSEGTGIYGYTF. CDR3 sequence (DNA): TGTGCCACCAGCGAGGGGACAGGAATCTATGGCTACACCTTC. The chain uses TRBV15 and TRBJ1-2, with TRBD1 matching 8 bases. V lost 5 bases to trimming and J lost 4 bases; unmatched junction nucleotides: 6. This CDR3 region has 14 residues. Germline values: CDR1 LNHNV, CDR2 YYDKDF (reference sequence). Full variable domain (rest looked up from reference TRBV15 and TRBJ1-2): DAMVIQNPRYQVTQFGKPVTLSCSQTLNHNVMYWYQQKSSQAPKLLFHYYDKDFNNEADTPDNFQSRRPNTSFCFLDIRSPGLGDTAMYLCATSEGTGIYGYTFGSGTRLTVV.

V gene TRBV5-1 combines with J gene TRBJ1-4; TRBD1 might be the D (5 bases). Trimming pared 4 bases from V and 0 bases from J, leaving 13 bases between. Germline CDR1 and CDR2: SGHRS and YFSETQ. The CDR3 has 16 amino acids. CDR3 sequence reads: CASSLGDPTTNEKLFF. The DNA for the CDR3 is TGCGCCAGCAGCCTAGGGGATCCGACAACTAATGAAAAACTGTTTTTT.

V and J are TRBV6-6 and TRBJ2-3; a possible D gene is TRBD2 (6 bases). Germline V lookup: CDR1 MNHNY, CDR2 SVGAGI (reference sequence). The CDR3 runs 16 residues. V was pared by 7 bases and J by 2 bases, with 19 bases between. The CDR3 is CASTPSPSGHTDTQYF. CDR3 coding DNA: TGTGCCAGCACTCCCTCCCCCAGCGGGCACACAGATACGCAGTATTTT.

The rearrangement links TRBV10-3 to TRBJ1-1; D perhaps matches TRBD1 (6 bases). V was shortened by 2 bases and J by 1 base, with 11 bases between the two germline ends. The CDR3 has 15 residues. CDR1 is ENHRY and CDR2 is SYGVKD in the germline V gene. CDR3 loop: CAISETGTSNTEAFF. The DNA of the CDR3 is TGTGCCATCAGTGAGACCGGGACATCGAACACTGAAGCTTTCTTT.

The chain recombines TRBV11-2 with TRBJ1-1, with D possibly matching TRBD1 (5 bases). Germline CDR1 SGHAT, CDR2 FQNNGV. The V and J ends lost 1 base and 6 bases respectively, with 12 bases between them. This CDR3 has 14 amino acids. The CDR3 DNA is TGTGCCAGCAGCTTAGGGGGGGGAGTCGCTGAAGCTTTCTTT. Encoded protein: CASSLGGGVAEAFF.

The chain has TRBV10-1 and TRBJ1-3; D gene unclear. V lost 3 bases and J lost 0, with 6 bases in between. The V gene's germline CDR1 is WNHNN and CDR2 SYGVQD (reference sequence). This CDR3 has 14 residues. Here the CDR3 DNA reads TGCGCCAGCAGTGAATCCAGCTCTGGAAACACCATATATTTT. Translating gives CASSESSSGNTIYF.

The chain combines TRBV28 with TRBJ2-5; 14 bases agree with TRBD2. The ends lost 2 bases at V and 5 bases at J; junction bases unmatched: 7. The CDR3 loop spans 17 amino acids. CDR1 MDHEN and CDR2 SYDVKM come from the germline V gene. The CDR3 sequence is CASSLARTSGRSETQYF. The CDR3 DNA sequence: TGTGCCAGCAGTTTAGCCAGGACTAGCGGGAGGTCGGAGACCCAGTACTTC. Looking up the rest from reference TRBV28 and TRBJ2-5 gives the full variable domain: DVKVTQSSRYLVKRTGEKVFLECVQDMDHENMFWYRQDPGLGLRLIYFSYDVKMKEKGDIPEGYSVSREKKERFSLILESASTNQTSMYLCASSLARTSGRSETQYFGPGTRLLVL.

V gene TRBV11-2 combines with J gene TRBJ2-2; TRBD1 might be the D (6 bases). The V gene's germline CDR1 is SGHAT and CDR2 FQNNGV. The CDR3 has 16 amino acids. V gave up 0 bases and J gave up 7 bases, with 15 bases separating them. The CDR3 DNA sequence: TGTGCCAGCAGCTTAGACCCCAACAGGGCTGGCGGGGAGCTGTTTTTT. This translates into CASSLDPNRAGGELFF.

This sequence joins TRBV6-5 and TRBJ1-5; tentatively, D is TRBD1 (5 bases). This CDR3 has 14 residues. The germline V gene has CDR1 MNHEY and CDR2 SVGAGI. V lost 8 bases, J lost 7 bases, and 18 bases lay in between. CDR3 bases: TGTGCCAGCGTATCGGGGGAGAGAGGACAGCCCCAGCATTTT. Encoded protein: CASVSGERGQPQHF.

This clone has a single count. The chain employs TRBV10-3 and TRBJ2-2; possibly TRBD1 for D (5 bases). Trimming removed 3 bases at V and 1 base at J, with 9 bases between. Germline V gives CDR1 ENHRY, CDR2 SYGVKD. The CDR3 has 15 amino acids. The CDR3, as DNA: TGTGCCATCAGTGACTCAGGGCAGAACACCGGGGAGCTGTTTTTT. This translates into CAISDSGQNTGELFF.

This clone has only one observation. The J gene is TRBJ1-5, the V gene TRBV19; possible D gene TRBD1, 6 bases. Trimming left V 4 bases short and J 2 bases short, with 6 bases between. CDR1 and CDR2 from the germline V gene are LNHDA and SQIVND (reference sequence). The CDR3 runs 13 residues. CDR3 coding DNA: TGTGCCAGTAGTACAGGGGGCAATCAGCCCCAGCATTTT. Protein sequence: CASSTGGNQPQHF.

This chain joins TRBV19 and TRBJ1-2, with 7 bases that match TRBD1. Germline CDR1 LNHDA, CDR2 SQIVND (reference sequence). Trimming at V came to 2 bases and at J to 1 base, leaving 1 base not matched to a gene. This CDR3 has 14 amino acids. CDR3 amino acids: CASSITGVNYGYTF. In DNA, the CDR3 is TGTGCCAGTAGTATAACAGGGGTTAACTATGGCTACACCTTC.

The rearrangement links TRBV10-3 to TRBJ2-1, with D possibly TRBD2 on 6 matching bases. The CDR3 loop spans 15 amino acids. Germline V lookup: CDR1 ENHRY, CDR2 SYGVKD. The V gene lost 11 bases and the J gene lost 8 bases, with 25 bases spanning the gap. The CDR3 DNA sequence: TGTGCCGCCAACCAAGAGCGGGCCCTTCCCCATGAGCAGTTCTTC. This translates into CAANQERALPHEQFF.

The genes are TRBV30 and TRBJ1-1; TRBD1 agrees at 7 bases. The V gene end was trimmed by 3 bases and the J gene end by 1 base; junction bases not matched to a gene: 2. This CDR3 spans 13 amino acids. The germline V gene has CDR1 GTSNPN and CDR2 SVGIG (reference sequence). CDR3 loop: CAWRRTGNTEAFF. DNA of the CDR3: TGTGCCTGGAGGCGGACAGGGAACACTGAAGCTTTCTTT. The full variable domain, completed using reference TRBV30 and TRBJ1-1, is SQTIHQWPATLVQPVGSPLSLECTVEGTSNPNLYWYRQAAGRGLQLLFYSVGIGQISSEVPQNLSASRPQDRQFILSSKKLLLSDSGFYLCAWRRTGNTEAFFGQGTRLTVV.

The count of this clone is one. This chain links TRBV11-2 with TRBJ2-1, with 8 bases lining up with TRBD1. The CDR3 is made up of 15 amino acids. The junction had 3 bases not matched to a gene; V was cut back by 5 bases and J by 0 bases. Germline CDR1 is SGHAT and CDR2 is FQNNGV. In DNA form, the CDR3 reads TGTGCCAGCAGCCTCGGACAGGGCTCCTACAATGAGCAGTTCTTC. This encodes CASSLGQGSYNEQFF.

This clone showed up just a few times. J is TRBJ1-1 and V is TRBV12-3 or TRBV12-4, with 9 bases matching TRBD1. The CDR3 extends over 13 amino acids. Unmatched junction bases numbered 4, after V lost 6 bases and J lost 5 bases. DNA for the CDR3: TGTGCCAGCAGCCCGGGACAGGGAACTGAAGCTTTCTTT. Its protein is CASSPGQGTEAFF.

This chain connects TRBV3-1 (or the pseudogene TRBV3-2) to TRBJ1-2, with TRBD1 matching 7 bases. The J segment lost 2 bases and the V segment lost 4 bases, leaving 7 bases of the junction unmatched. The germline gives CDR1 LGHDT, CDR2 YNNKEL (reference sequence). This CDR3 spans 15 amino acids. Written as DNA, the CDR3 is TGTGCCAGCAGCCCCACAGGGGAAGGGAACTATGGCTACACCTTC. It specifies CASSPTGEGNYGYTF.

The CDR3 loop is CASTEGGNEQYF. The CDR3 DNA reads TGTGCCAGCACCGAGGGGGGGAACGAGCAGTACTTC. The chain recombines TRBV2 with TRBJ2-7, with a possible D match to TRBD2 (7 bases). V dropped 7 bases and J dropped 5 bases, with 12 bases sitting between them. CDR3 length: 12 amino acids. Germline CDR1 and CDR2: SNHLY and FYNNEI.

This rearrangement joins TRBV27 to TRBJ2-7; TRBD1 might be the D (5 bases). Germline V gene data show CDR1 as MNHEY and CDR2 as SMNVEV (reference sequence). CDR3 length equals 13 residues. Trimming shortened V by 2 bases and J by 5 bases, and 10 bases separated the two germline ends. CDR3 residues: CASSLGAIDEQYF. The CDR3 DNA is TGTGCCAGCAGTTTAGGGGCCATTGACGAGCAGTACTTC.

The chain couples TRBV5-8 to TRBJ1-5, with 7 bases identical to TRBD1. Losses at the gene ends were 2 bases for V and 3 bases for J; bases not matched to a gene: 5. Germline CDR1 is SGHTS and CDR2 is YDEGEE. The CDR3 is 15 residues long. The CDR3 DNA reads as TGTGCCAGCAGCTTACGGACAGGTCTCAATCAGCCCCAGCATTTT. This encodes CASSLRTGLNQPQHF.

This clone has more than one count but fewer than ten. CDR3 sequence: CASGGLPNTEAFF. The DNA for the CDR3 is TGTGCCAGCGGGGGACTTCCGAACACTGAAGCTTTCTTT. V gene TRBV2 combines with J gene TRBJ1-1; D may be TRBD1 (5 bases). CDR1 and CDR2 (germline): SNHLY, FYNNEI. V shed 8 bases and J shed 1 base, with 11 bases lying between them. The CDR3 loop spans 13 amino acids.

The chain carries TRBV19 and TRBJ1-5; D not certain. Germline V gene data show CDR1 as LNHDA and CDR2 as SQIVND (reference sequence). This CDR3 comprises 14 residues. Trimming stripped 3 bases from V and 3 bases from J, with 9 bases between. The CDR3 is CASSMQVYNQPQHF. The CDR3 nucleotides are TGTGCCAGTAGTATGCAGGTCTACAATCAGCCCCAGCATTTT.

This clone came up once. CDR3 nucleotides: TGTGCCAGCTTACCAGTGGTGAGGACTGAAGCTTTCTTT. It yields the protein CASLPVVRTEAFF. The rearrangement links TRBV6-5 to TRBJ1-1; D is unclear. The CDR3 loop spans 13 amino acids. V was pared by 8 bases and J by 5 bases, with 15 bases between. The V gene's germline CDR1 is MNHEY and CDR2 SVGAGI.